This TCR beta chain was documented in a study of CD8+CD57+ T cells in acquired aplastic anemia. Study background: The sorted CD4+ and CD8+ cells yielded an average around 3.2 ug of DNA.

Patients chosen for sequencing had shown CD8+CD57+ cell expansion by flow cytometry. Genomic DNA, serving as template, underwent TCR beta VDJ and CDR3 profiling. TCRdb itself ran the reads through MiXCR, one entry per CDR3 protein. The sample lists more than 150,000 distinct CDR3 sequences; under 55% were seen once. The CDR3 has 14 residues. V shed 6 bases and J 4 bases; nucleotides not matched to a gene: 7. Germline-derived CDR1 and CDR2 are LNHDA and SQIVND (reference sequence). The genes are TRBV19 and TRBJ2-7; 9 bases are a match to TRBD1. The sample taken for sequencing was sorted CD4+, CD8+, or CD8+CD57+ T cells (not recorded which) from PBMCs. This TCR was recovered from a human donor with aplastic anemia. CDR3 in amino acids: CASRLQGAAYEQYF. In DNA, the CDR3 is TGTGCCAGTAGGCTACAGGGGGCGGCGTACGAGCAGTACTTC.